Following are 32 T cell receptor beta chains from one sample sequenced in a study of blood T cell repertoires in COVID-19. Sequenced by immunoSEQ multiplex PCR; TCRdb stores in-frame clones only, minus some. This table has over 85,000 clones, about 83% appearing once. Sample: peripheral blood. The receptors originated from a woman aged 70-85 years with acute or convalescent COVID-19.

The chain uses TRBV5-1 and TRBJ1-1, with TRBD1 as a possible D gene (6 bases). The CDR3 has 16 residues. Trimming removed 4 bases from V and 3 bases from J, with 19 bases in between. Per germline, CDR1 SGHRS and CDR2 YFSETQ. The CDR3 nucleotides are TGCGCCAGCAGCCTGCTTAGCCACTCAGGGGACACTGAAGCTTTCTTT. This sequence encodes CASSLLSHSGDTEAFF.

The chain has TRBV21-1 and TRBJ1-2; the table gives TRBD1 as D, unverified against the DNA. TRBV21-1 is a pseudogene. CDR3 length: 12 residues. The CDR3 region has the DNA TGTGCCAGCAGCGATGGACAAGATGGCTACACCTTC. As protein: CASSDGQDGYTF.

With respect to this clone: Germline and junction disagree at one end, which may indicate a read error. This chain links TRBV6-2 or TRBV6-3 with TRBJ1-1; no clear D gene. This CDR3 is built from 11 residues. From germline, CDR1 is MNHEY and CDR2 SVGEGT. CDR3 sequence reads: CASSSERGELF. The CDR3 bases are TGTGCCAGCAGTTCCGAGAGAGGTGAGCTCTTT.

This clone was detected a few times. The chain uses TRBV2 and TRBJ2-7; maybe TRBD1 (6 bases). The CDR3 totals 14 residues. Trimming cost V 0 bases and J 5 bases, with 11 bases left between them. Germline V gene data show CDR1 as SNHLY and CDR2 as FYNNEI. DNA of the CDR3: TGTGCCAGCAGTGAAGCGGGGGCGCGGGACGAGCAGTACTTC. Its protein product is CASSEAGARDEQYF.

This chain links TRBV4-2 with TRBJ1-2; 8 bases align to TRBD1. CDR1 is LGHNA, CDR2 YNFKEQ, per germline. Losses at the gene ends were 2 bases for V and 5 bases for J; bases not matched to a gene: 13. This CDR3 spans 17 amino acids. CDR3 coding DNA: TGTGCCAGCAGCCAACCCCACCCTACGACAGGGGTATATGGCTACACCTTC. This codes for CASSQPHPTTGVYGYTF.

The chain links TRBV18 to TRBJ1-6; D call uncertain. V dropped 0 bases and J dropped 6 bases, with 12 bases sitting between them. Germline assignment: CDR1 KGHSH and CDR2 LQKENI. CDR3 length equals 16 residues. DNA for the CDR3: TGTGCCAGCTCACCACCTGTGGAGGGCTCTAATTCACCCCTCCACTTT. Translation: CASSPPVEGSNSPLHF.

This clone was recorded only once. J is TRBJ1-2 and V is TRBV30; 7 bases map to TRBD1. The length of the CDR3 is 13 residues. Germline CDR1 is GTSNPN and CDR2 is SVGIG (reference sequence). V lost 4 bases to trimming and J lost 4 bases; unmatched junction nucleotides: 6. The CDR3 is CAWIVGQAYGYTF. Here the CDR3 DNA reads TGTGCCTGGATCGTCGGACAGGCCTATGGCTACACCTTC.

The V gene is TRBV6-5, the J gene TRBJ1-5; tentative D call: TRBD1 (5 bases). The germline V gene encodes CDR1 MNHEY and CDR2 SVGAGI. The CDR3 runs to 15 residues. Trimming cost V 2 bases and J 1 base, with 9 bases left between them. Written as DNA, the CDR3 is TGTGCCAGCAGTTACGAAGGGGTGAGCAATCAGCCCCAGCATTTT. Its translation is CASSYEGVSNQPQHF.

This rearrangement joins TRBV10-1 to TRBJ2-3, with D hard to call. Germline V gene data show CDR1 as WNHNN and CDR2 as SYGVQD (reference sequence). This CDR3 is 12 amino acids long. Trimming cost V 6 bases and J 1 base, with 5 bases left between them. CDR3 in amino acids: CASSQGTDTQYF. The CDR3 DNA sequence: TGCGCCAGCAGCCAGGGCACAGATACGCAGTATTTT.

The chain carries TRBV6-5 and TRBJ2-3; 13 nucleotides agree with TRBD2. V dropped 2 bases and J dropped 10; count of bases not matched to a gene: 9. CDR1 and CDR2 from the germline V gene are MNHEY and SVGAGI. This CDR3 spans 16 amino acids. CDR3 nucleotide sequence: TGTGCCAGCAGTTACGGTGGGACTAGCGGGGTTTCTTCGCAGTATTTT. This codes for CASSYGGTSGVSSQYF.

The DNA of the CDR3 is TGTGCCAGCAGCTTAGACAGCGCCGGGGGGCGTCGGACTGAAGCTTTCTTT. Protein: CASSLDSAGGRRTEAFF. This chain connects TRBV11-2 to TRBJ1-1; the D gene is possibly TRBD1 (6 bases). The CDR3 loop spans 17 amino acids. Germline assignment: CDR1 SGHAT and CDR2 FQNNGV. V shed 0 bases and J shed 5 bases, with 19 bases lying between them.

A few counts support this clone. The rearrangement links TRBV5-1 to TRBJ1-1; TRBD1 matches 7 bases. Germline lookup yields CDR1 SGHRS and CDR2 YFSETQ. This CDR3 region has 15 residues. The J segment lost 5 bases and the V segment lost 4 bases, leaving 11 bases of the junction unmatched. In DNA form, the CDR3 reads TGCGCCAGCAGCACCGACAGGGCGGGAGGAACTGAAGCTTTCTTT. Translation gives CASSTDRAGGTEAFF.

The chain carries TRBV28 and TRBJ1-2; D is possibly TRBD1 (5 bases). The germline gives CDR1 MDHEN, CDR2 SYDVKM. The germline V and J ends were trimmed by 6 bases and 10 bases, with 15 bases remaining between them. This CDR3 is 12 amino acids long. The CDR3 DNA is TGTGCCAGCAGCTCCCATCCGACAGCCTACACCTTC. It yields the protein CASSSHPTAYTF.

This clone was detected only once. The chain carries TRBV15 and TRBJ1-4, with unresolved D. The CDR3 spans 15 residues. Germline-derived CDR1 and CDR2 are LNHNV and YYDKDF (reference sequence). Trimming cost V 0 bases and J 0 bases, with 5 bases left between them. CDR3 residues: CATSRERATNEKLFF. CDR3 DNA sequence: TGTGCCACCAGCAGAGAACGCGCAACTAATGAAAAACTGTTTTTT.

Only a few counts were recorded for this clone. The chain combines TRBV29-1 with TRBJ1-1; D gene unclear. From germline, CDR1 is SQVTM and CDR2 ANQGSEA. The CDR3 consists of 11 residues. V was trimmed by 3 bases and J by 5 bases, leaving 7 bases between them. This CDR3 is CSVEQETEAFF. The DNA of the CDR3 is TGCAGCGTTGAGCAGGAAACTGAAGCTTTCTTT.

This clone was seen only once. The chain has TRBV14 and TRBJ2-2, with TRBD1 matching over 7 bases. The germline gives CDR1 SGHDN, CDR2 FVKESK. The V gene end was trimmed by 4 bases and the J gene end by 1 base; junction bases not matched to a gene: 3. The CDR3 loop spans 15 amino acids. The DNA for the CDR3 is TGTGCCAGCAGCCGAAGGGGGCTGAACACCGGGGAGCTGTTTTTT. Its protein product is CASSRRGLNTGELFF.

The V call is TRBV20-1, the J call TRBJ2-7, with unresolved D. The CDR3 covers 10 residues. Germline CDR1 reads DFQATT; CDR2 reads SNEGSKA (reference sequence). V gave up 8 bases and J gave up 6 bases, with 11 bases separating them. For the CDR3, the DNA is TGCAGTACTCGCACCCCCGAGCAGTACTTC. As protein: CSTRTPEQYF.

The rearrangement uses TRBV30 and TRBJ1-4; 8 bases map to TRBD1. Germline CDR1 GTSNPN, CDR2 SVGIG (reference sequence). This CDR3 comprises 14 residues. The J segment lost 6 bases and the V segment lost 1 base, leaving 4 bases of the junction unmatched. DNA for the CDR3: TGTGCCTGGAGTGAACGGACAGGGTATGAAAAACTGTTTTTT. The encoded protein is CAWSERTGYEKLFF.

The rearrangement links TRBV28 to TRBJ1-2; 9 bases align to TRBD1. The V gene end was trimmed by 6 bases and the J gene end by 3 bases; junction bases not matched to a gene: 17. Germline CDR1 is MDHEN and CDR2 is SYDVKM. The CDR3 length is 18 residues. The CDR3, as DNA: TGTGCCAGCAGACCCCATAGCAGCGGGGGACAGGGAGACTATGGCTACACCTTC. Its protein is CASRPHSSGGQGDYGYTF.

CDR3 sequence (DNA): TGTGCCAGCAGTGTTGCGGCGGGGGGCGATCAGCCCCAGCATTTT. Encoded protein: CASSVAAGGDQPQHF. The V and J genes are TRBV6-4 and TRBJ1-5, with D possibly matching TRBD1 (6 bases). In germline, CDR1 is MRHNA, CDR2 SNTAGT. V lost 4 bases and J 5 bases, leaving 15 bases between the germline ends. CDR3 length: 15 amino acids.

DNA for the CDR3: TGTGCCAGCAGCCGGACAGGTGGGAACAATCAGCCCCAGCATTTT. This gives the protein CASSRTGGNNQPQHF. The chain has TRBV6-5 and TRBJ1-5; 7 nucleotides agree with TRBD1. V dropped 6 bases and J dropped 3; count of bases not matched to a gene: 8. Germline V gene data show CDR1 as MNHEY and CDR2 as SVGAGI. The CDR3 covers 15 residues.

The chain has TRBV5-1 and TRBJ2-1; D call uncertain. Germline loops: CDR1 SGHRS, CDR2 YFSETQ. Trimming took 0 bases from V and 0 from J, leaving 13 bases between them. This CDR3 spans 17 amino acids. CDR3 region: CASSLDPPSSSYNEQFF. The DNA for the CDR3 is TGCGCCAGCAGCTTGGACCCGCCATCTAGCTCCTACAATGAGCAGTTCTTC.

Here the CDR3 reads CASMSRGDTDTQYF. The DNA of the CDR3 is TGTGCCAGTATGTCCCGGGGGGACACAGATACGCAGTATTTT. The chain has TRBV19 and TRBJ2-3, with 7 nucleotides matching TRBD2. Losses at the gene ends were 7 bases for V and 2 bases for J; bases not matched to a gene: 6. The V gene's germline CDR1 is LNHDA and CDR2 SQIVND (reference sequence). CDR3 size: 14 residues.

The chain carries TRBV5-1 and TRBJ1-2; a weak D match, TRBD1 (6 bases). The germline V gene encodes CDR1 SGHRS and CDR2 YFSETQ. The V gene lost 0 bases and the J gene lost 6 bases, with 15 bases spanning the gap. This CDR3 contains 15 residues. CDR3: CASSLVVGGTDGYTF. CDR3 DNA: TGCGCCAGCAGCTTGGTTGTAGGGGGAACTGATGGCTACACCTTC.

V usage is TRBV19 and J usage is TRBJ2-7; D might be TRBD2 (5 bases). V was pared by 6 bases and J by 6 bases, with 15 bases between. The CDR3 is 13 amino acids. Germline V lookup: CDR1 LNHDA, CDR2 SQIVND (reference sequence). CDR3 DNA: TGTGCCAGTAGCGATGACCCGGCGGGCGAGCAGTACTTC. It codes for CASSDDPAGEQYF.

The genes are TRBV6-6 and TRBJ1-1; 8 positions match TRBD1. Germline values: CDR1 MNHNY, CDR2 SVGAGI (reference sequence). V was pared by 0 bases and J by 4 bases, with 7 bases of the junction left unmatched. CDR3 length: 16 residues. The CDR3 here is CASSYSSNRGGTEAFF. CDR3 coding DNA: TGTGCCAGCAGTTACTCGAGTAACAGGGGGGGCACTGAAGCTTTCTTT.

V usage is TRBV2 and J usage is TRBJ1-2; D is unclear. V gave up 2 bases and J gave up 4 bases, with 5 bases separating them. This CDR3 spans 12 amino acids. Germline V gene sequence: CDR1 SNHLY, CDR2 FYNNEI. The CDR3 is CASSERSYGYTF. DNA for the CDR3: TGTGCCAGCAGTGAACGCAGCTATGGCTACACCTTC.

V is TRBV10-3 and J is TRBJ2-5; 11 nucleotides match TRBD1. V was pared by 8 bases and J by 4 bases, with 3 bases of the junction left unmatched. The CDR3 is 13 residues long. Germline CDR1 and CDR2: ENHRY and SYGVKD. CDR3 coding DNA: TGTGCCATCGGGACAGGGGGTGGAGAGACCCAGTACTTC. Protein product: CAIGTGGGETQYF.

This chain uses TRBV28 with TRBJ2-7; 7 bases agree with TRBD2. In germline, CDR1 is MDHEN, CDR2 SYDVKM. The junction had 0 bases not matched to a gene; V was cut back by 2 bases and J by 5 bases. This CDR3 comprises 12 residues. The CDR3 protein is CASSLRGDEQYF. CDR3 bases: TGTGCCAGCAGTTTACGGGGGGACGAGCAGTACTTC.

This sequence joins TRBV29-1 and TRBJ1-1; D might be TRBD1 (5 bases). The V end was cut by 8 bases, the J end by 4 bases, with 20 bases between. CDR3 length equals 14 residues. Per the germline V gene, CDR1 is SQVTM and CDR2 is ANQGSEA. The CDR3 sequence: CSLRRGGDGTEAFF. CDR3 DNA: TGCAGCCTCCGGAGGGGAGGGGACGGCACTGAAGCTTTCTTT.

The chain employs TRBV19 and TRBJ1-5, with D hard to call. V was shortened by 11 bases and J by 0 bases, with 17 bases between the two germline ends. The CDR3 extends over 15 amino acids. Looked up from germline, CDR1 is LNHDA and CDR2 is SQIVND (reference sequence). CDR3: CAGSRTGDSNQPQHF. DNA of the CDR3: TGTGCCGGATCAAGAACCGGGGATAGCAATCAGCCCCAGCATTTT.

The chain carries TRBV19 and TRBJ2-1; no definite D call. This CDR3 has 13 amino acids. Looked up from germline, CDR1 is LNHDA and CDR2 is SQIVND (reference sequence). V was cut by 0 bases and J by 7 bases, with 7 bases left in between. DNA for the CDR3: TGTGCCAGTAGTATAGATCTATCAAATGAGCAGTTCTTC. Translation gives CASSIDLSNEQFF.